This T cell receptor beta chain was captured by sequencing in a study of blood T cell repertoires in COVID-19. As for the study in general: The origin of the acute and convalescent COVID-19 samples was the United States, Italy and Spain.

Looked up from germline, CDR1 is SQVTM and CDR2 is ANQGSEA. CDR3 length equals 14 residues. V was shortened by 6 bases and J by 5 bases, with 17 bases between the two germline ends. Sequencing used immunoSEQ multiplex PCR; TCRdb keeps in-frame clones, though not all of them. Here the sample spans under 150,000 clones, 80% to 90% being singletons. The chain uses TRBV29-1 and TRBJ2-1, with no clear D. This receptor was obtained from a middle-aged man with active COVID-19. Sequenced material: peripheral blood. The CDR3 region is CSVQRPLSNNEQFF. As DNA, the CDR3 is TGCAGCGTCCAACGTCCACTAAGTAACAATGAGCAGTTCTTC.